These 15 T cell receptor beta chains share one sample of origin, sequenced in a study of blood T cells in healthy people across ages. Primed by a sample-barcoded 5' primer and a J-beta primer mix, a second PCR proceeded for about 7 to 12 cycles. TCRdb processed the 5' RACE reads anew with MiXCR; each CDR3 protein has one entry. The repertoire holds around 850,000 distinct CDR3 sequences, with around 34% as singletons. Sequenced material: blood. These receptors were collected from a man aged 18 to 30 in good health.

CDR3 coding DNA: TGTGCCAGCAGCCGGACAGACACTGAAGCTTTCTTT. It specifies CASSRTDTEAFF. The gene calls are TRBV12-3 or TRBV12-4 and TRBJ1-1; D is perhaps TRBD1 (6 bases). With 6 bases removed from V and 3 bases from J, the gap between germline ends came to 8 bases. There are 12 residues in the CDR3.

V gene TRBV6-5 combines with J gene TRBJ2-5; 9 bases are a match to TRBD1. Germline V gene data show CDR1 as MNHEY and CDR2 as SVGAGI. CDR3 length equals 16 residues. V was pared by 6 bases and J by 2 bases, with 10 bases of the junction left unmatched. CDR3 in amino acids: CASRAQGANLQETQYF. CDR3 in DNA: TGTGCCAGCAGGGCACAGGGGGCCAACCTACAAGAGACCCAGTACTTC.

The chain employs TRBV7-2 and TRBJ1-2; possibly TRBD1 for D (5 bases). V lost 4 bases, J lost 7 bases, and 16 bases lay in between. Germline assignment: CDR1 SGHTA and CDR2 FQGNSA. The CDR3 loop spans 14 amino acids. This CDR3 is CASSSASQGGGYTF. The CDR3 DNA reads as TGTGCCAGCAGCTCAGCGTCGCAGGGAGGTGGCTACACCTTC.

The CDR3 region is CASSWTTRQRQNEAFF. The CDR3, as DNA: TGCGCCAGCAGCTGGACCACTCGACAAAGGCAGAATGAAGCTTTCTTT. The chain couples TRBV5-1 to TRBJ1-1, with D uncertain. The CDR3 contains 16 residues. Germline V gives CDR1 SGHRS, CDR2 YFSETQ. V shed 3 bases and J shed 7 bases, with 22 bases lying between them.

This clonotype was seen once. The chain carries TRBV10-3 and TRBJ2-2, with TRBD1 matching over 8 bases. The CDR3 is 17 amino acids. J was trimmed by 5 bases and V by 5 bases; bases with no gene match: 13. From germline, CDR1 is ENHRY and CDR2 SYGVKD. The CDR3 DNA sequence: TGTGCCATCAGTTCACTGCGGACAGGGATTGATACCGGGGAGCTGTTTTTT. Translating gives CAISSLRTGIDTGELFF.

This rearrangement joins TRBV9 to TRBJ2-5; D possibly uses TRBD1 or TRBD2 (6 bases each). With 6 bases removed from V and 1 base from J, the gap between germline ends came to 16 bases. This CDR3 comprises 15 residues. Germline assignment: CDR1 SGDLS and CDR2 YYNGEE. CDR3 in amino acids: CASTKGGNIQETQYF. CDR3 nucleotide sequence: TGTGCCAGCACCAAAGGGGGGAACATCCAAGAGACCCAGTACTTC.

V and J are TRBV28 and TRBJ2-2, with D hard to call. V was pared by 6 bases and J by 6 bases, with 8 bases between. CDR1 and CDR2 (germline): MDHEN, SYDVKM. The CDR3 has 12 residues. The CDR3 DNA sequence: TGTGCCAGCAGGATAAAGGCCGGGGAGCTGTTTTTT. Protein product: CASRIKAGELFF.

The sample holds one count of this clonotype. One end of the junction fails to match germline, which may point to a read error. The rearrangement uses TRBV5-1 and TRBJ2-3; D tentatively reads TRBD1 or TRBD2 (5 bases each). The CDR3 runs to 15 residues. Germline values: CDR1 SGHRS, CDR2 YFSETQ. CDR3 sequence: CASSWAGTPPDMQYF. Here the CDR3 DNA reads TGCGCCAGCAGCTGGGCCGGGACCCCCCCAGATATGCAGTATTTT.

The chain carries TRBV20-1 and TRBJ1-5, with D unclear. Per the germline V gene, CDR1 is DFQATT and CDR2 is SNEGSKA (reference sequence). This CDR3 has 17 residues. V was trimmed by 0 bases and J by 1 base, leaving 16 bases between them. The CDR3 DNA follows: TGCAGTGCTAGAGATATGCGATATTTGGGAAGCAATCAGCCCCAGCATTTT. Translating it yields CSARDMRYLGSNQPQHF.

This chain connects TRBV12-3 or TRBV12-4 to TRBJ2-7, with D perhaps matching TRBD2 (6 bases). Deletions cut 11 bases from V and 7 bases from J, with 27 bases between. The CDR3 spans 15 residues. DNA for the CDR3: TGTGCCTGCACCCGGTCGGGGGTACTTTACAATGAGCAGTACTTC. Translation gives CACTRSGVLYNEQYF.

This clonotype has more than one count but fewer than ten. CDR3 nucleotides: TGTGCCAGCAGCTTGGTAGGCCAGGGGTCCCTTCTAATCGACTCAAGCACAGATACGCAGTATTTT. This gives the protein CASSLVGQGSLLIDSSTDTQYF. The V and J genes are TRBV5-4 and TRBJ2-3, with a weak D call TRBD1 (6 bases). The V end lost 0 bases, the J end lost 0 bases, and 29 bases lay between the germline ends. Germline assignment: CDR1 SGHNT and CDR2 YYREEE (reference sequence). This CDR3 comprises 22 residues.

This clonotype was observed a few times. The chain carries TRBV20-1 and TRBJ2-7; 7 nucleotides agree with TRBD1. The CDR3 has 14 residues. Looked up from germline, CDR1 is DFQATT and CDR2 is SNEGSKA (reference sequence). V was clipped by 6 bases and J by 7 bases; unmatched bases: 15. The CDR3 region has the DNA TGCAGTGCCCCGCGAGGGGGCCTAGACAATGAGCAGTACTTC. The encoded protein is CSAPRGGLDNEQYF.

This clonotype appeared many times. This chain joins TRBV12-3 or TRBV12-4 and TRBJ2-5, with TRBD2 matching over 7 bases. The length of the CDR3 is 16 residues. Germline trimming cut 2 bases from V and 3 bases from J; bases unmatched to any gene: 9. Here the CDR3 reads CASSLFRRGYEETQYF. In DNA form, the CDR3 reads TGTGCCAGCAGTTTATTCCGGCGGGGGTATGAAGAGACCCAGTACTTC.

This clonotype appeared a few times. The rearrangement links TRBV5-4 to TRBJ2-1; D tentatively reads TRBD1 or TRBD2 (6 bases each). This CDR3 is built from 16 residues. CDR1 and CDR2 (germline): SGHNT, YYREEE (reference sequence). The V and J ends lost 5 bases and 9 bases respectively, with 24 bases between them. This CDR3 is CASSPRRGALNGEQFF. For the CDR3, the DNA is TGTGCCAGCAGTCCTAGGAGGGGGGCGCTCAATGGTGAGCAGTTCTTC. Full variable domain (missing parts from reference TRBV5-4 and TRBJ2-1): ETGVTQSPTHLIKTRGQQVTLRCSSQSGHNTVSWYQQALGQGPQFIFQYYREEENGRGNFPPRFSGLQFPNYSSELNVNALELDDSALYLCASSPRRGALNGEQFFGPGTRLTVL.

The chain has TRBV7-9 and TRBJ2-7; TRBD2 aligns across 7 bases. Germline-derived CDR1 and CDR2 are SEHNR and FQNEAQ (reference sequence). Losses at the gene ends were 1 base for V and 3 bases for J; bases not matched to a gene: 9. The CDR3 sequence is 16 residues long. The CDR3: CASSLGASGVLYEQYF. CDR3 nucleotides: TGTGCCAGCAGCTTAGGGGCCAGCGGGGTACTCTACGAGCAGTACTTC.